The 27 T cell receptor beta chains below were found in one sample sequenced in a study of blood T cell repertoires in COVID-19. The protocol was immunoSEQ multiplex PCR, while the TCRdb copy is restricted to in-frame clones and leaves out a portion. The sample records some 96,000 clones, approximately 86% being singletons. Sequencing was done on a sample of peripheral blood. The origin of the receptors is a man older than 75 with acute or convalescent COVID-19.

CDR3 loop: CASSSGSDTQYF. CDR3 bases: TGTGCCAGCAGTTCAGGGTCGGATACGCAGTATTTT. The chain recombines TRBV6-2 or TRBV6-3 with TRBJ2-3; D might be TRBD1 (5 bases). Trimming removed 4 bases from V and 6 bases from J, with 8 bases in between. CDR1 MNHEY and CDR2 SVGEGT come from the germline V gene. The CDR3 extends over 12 amino acids.

The count of this clone is one. V is TRBV5-5 and J is TRBJ2-3, with a possible D match to TRBD1 (5 bases). CDR1 is SGHKS and CDR2 is YYEKEE in the germline V gene (reference sequence). This CDR3 contains 14 residues. Trimming removed 0 bases from V and 1 base from J, with 6 bases in between. This CDR3 reads CASSLVQGTDTQYF. CDR3 nucleotide sequence: TGTGCCAGCAGCTTGGTACAGGGCACAGATACGCAGTATTTT.

The chain links TRBV14 to TRBJ2-2; D is unclear. Germline CDR1 reads SGHDN; CDR2 reads FVKESK. V was shortened by 4 bases and J by 0 bases, with 9 bases between the two germline ends. The length of the CDR3 is 15 residues. The CDR3 here is CASSRQSPNTGELFF. The CDR3, as DNA: TGTGCCAGCAGCCGACAATCCCCGAACACCGGGGAGCTGTTTTTT.

V is TRBV12-5 and J is TRBJ2-1; 8 bases agree with TRBD2. V dropped 9 bases and J dropped 8; count of bases not matched to a gene: 3. The CDR3 runs to 11 residues. Germline CDR1 and CDR2: LGHNT and FRNRAP. The CDR3 loop reads CASSGGHEQFF. The CDR3, as DNA: TGTGCTAGCTCGGGGGGGCATGAGCAGTTCTTC.

V is TRBV3-1 (or the pseudogene TRBV3-2) and J is TRBJ1-3; D is unresolved. CDR3 length: 18 residues. Germline values: CDR1 LGHDT, CDR2 YNNKEL (reference sequence). V lost 3 bases and J lost 0, with 18 bases in between. The CDR3 bases are TGTGCCAGCAGCCAGAAGACCCCGGGAGTCTACTCTGGAAACACCATATATTTT. Residues: CASSQKTPGVYSGNTIYF.

This clone was detected once. The chain combines TRBV5-1 with TRBJ2-2; 7 bases align to TRBD1. CDR3 length: 16 amino acids. V shed 4 bases, J shed 5 bases, and the junction held 11 bases outside the gene matches. Germline V gene sequence: CDR1 SGHRS, CDR2 YFSETQ. The CDR3, as DNA: TGCGCCAGCAGCCTGACGACAGGGAGTAGGACCGGGGAGCTGTTTTTT. Amino acid sequence: CASSLTTGSRTGELFF.

The chain carries TRBV10-3 and TRBJ1-4; D gene unclear. Per germline, CDR1 ENHRY and CDR2 SYGVKD. The CDR3 has 15 amino acids. V was shortened by 0 bases and J by 5 bases, with 10 bases between the two germline ends. CDR3 residues: CAISESGSPNEKLFF. Here the CDR3 DNA reads TGTGCCATCAGTGAGTCGGGCAGCCCGAATGAAAAACTGTTTTTT.

The chain uses TRBV5-1 and TRBJ2-7, with TRBD2 as a possible D gene (6 bases). The germline CDR1 and CDR2 sequences are SGHRS and YFSETQ. Between the trimmed V and J ends, which lost 1 base and 3 bases, there was a span of 17 bases. There are 16 residues in the CDR3. In DNA, the CDR3 is TGCGCCAGCAGCTTGTCCCCCTCGGGAGCCAACTACGAGCAGTACTTC. Its translation: CASSLSPSGANYEQYF.

The gene calls are TRBV11-3 and TRBJ2-1, with a possible D match to TRBD1 (6 bases). Trimming removed 1 base at V and 6 bases at J, with 10 bases between. This CDR3 spans 14 amino acids. Per germline, CDR1 SGHNT and CDR2 YENEEA. The CDR3 region is CASSLGTVGNEQFF. CDR3 sequence (DNA): TGTGCCAGCAGCTTAGGGACAGTGGGCAATGAGCAGTTCTTC.

The chain employs TRBV29-1 and TRBJ2-2; D unresolved. Germline CDR1 is SQVTM and CDR2 is ANQGSEA. Trimming pared 6 bases from V and 2 bases from J, leaving 13 bases between. The CDR3 extends over 14 amino acids. In DNA, the CDR3 is TGCAGCGTCCGACCCCTACTAAACACCGGGGAGCTGTTTTTT. Translated, it gives CSVRPLLNTGELFF.

The gene calls are TRBV7-2 and TRBJ2-1; 14 bases line up with TRBD2. The trim removed 5 bases at V and 9 bases at J, leaving 12 bases unmatched. Germline V gives CDR1 SGHTA, CDR2 FQGNSA. The length of the CDR3 is 17 residues. CDR3 amino acids: CASSPLPGLAGVSEQFF. The CDR3, as DNA: TGTGCCAGCAGCCCCTTGCCGGGACTAGCGGGAGTAAGTGAGCAGTTCTTC.

CDR3 residues: CASSPLVGGLGETQYF. The CDR3 nucleotides are TGTGCCAGCAGCCCCCTTGTGGGGGGATTAGGAGAGACCCAGTACTTC. The gene calls are TRBV7-2 and TRBJ2-5; D possibly corresponds to TRBD2 (6 bases). Germline V gene sequence: CDR1 SGHTA, CDR2 FQGNSA. The CDR3 covers 16 residues. The V and J ends lost 5 bases and 4 bases respectively, with 20 bases between them. The full variable domain, in which reference TRBV7-2 and TRBJ2-5 provide the parts outside the CDR3, is GAGVSQSPSNKVTEKGKDVELRCDPISGHTALYWYRQSLGQGLEFLIYFQGNSAPDKSGLPSDRFSAERTGGSVSTLTIQRTQQEDSAVYLCASSPLVGGLGETQYFGPGTRLLVL.

This clone appeared a few times. This chain connects TRBV28 to TRBJ1-5; TRBD1 aligns across 8 bases. The CDR3 length is 17 residues. V dropped 5 bases and J dropped 0; count of bases not matched to a gene: 9. From germline, CDR1 is MDHEN and CDR2 SYDVKM. This chain's CDR3 is CASSLMWTGYSNQPQHF. The CDR3 DNA reads as TGTGCCAGCAGTCTTATGTGGACAGGGTATAGCAATCAGCCCCAGCATTTT.

This chain uses TRBV28 with TRBJ2-4; TRBD1 is a possible D gene (7 bases). Germline V lookup: CDR1 MDHEN, CDR2 SYDVKM. The germline V and J ends were trimmed by 6 bases and 8 bases, with 17 bases remaining between them. The CDR3 has 14 residues. The CDR3 coding sequence is TGTGCCAGCAGACCAGGGGGGACCGTGGACATTCAGTACTTC. Protein: CASRPGGTVDIQYF.

This chain joins TRBV3-1 (or the pseudogene TRBV3-2) and TRBJ2-2; TRBD1 agrees at 9 bases. After removal of 2 bases from V and 6 bases from J, the junction contained 7 bases not matched to a gene. The CDR3 runs to 16 residues. From germline, CDR1 is LGHDT and CDR2 YNNKEL (reference sequence). Written as DNA, the CDR3 is TGTGCCAGCAGCCAAAAGGACAGGGGAGTGTCCGGGGAGCTGTTTTTT. Protein sequence: CASSQKDRGVSGELFF.

The rearrangement links TRBV2 to TRBJ2-5; TRBD1 matches at 7 bases. V was clipped by 2 bases and J by 2 bases; unmatched bases: 5. The CDR3 spans 15 residues. CDR1 SNHLY and CDR2 FYNNEI come from the germline V gene. In nucleotides, the CDR3 is TGTGCCAGCAGTGAACTCCGGGACAGTCAAGAGACCCAGTACTTC. It yields the protein CASSELRDSQETQYF.

The chain is built from TRBV4-1 and TRBJ1-5, with TRBD1 matching over 7 bases. Per germline, CDR1 MGHRA and CDR2 YSYEKL. The CDR3 is 16 amino acids. The ends lost 1 base at V and 7 bases at J; junction bases unmatched: 10. The CDR3: CASSQVSTGAKQPQHF. CDR3 in DNA: TGCGCCAGCAGCCAAGTCAGTACAGGGGCAAAACAGCCCCAGCATTTT.

DNA for the CDR3: TGTGCCAGCAGCGTAGCTACGACAGGGGTTGCTGAAGCTTTCTTT. It translates to CASSVATTGVAEAFF. The genes are TRBV9 and TRBJ1-1, with 8 bases matching TRBD1. The CDR3 sequence is 15 residues long. Germline CDR1 is SGDLS and CDR2 is YYNGEE. J gave up 6 bases and V 0 bases, and 7 bases lay outside the gene matches. Variable domain in full (rest from reference TRBV9 and TRBJ1-1): DSGVTQTPKHLITATGQRVTLRCSPRSGDLSVYWYQQSLDQGLQFLIQYYNGEERAKGNILERFSAQQFPDLHSELNLSSLELGDSALYFCASSVATTGVAEAFFGQGTRLTVV.

This clone showed up just once. This chain links TRBV5-1 with TRBJ1-3, with D possibly being TRBD1 (6 bases). This CDR3 has 15 residues. The germline V gene has CDR1 SGHRS and CDR2 YFSETQ. The ends were cut back, 1 base at V and 0 bases at J, with 8 bases in the middle. The CDR3 nucleotides read TGCGCCAGCAGCTTGACAGGGCTCTCTGGAAACACCATATATTTT. Residues: CASSLTGLSGNTIYF. The full variable domain, completed using reference TRBV5-1 and TRBJ1-3, is KAGVTQTPRYLIKTRGQQVTLSCSPISGHRSVSWYQQTPGQGLQFLFEYFSETQRNKGNFPGRFSGRQFSNSRSEMNVSTLELGDSALYLCASSLTGLSGNTIYFGEGSWLTVV.

V usage is TRBV2 and J usage is TRBJ1-1; D remains ambiguous. There are 13 residues in the CDR3. Trimming took off 6 bases at V and 0 bases at J, with 8 bases between the two ends. CDR1 is SNHLY, CDR2 FYNNEI, per germline. The CDR3 region has the DNA TGTGCCAGCAGAACAGCCATGAACACTGAAGCTTTCTTT. Residues: CASRTAMNTEAFF.

Of note for this clone: Other DNA variants within this sample encode the same CDR3. The chain couples TRBV5-1 to TRBJ2-7, with D perhaps matching TRBD1 (6 bases). Germline CDR1 reads SGHRS; CDR2 reads YFSETQ. CDR3 length: 15 amino acids. V was cut by 0 bases and J by 3 bases, with 13 bases left in between. The CDR3 coding sequence is TGCGCCAGCAGCTTGGGAGGTACAGGGAGCTACGAGCAGTACTTC. This gives the protein CASSLGGTGSYEQYF.

The genes are TRBV7-2 and TRBJ2-1; 12 nucleotides match TRBD2. The CDR3 contains 14 residues. CDR1 is SGHTA and CDR2 is FQGNSA in the germline V gene. V lost 8 bases and J lost 4; bases outside the gene matches: 3. CDR3 region: CASGGTSGYNEQFF. CDR3 nucleotide sequence: TGTGCCAGCGGCGGGACTAGCGGGTACAATGAGCAGTTCTTC.

The V gene is TRBV19, the J gene TRBJ2-7; 10 bases match TRBD2. The germline gives CDR1 LNHDA, CDR2 SQIVND (reference sequence). This CDR3 has 15 amino acids. Germline trimming cut 5 bases from V and 3 bases from J; bases unmatched to any gene: 7. CDR3 loop: CASSRLAGDHYEQYF. CDR3 bases: TGTGCCAGTAGTCGACTAGCGGGTGACCACTACGAGCAGTACTTC.

V gene TRBV27 combines with J gene TRBJ2-7; 14 nucleotides align to TRBD2. The CDR3 extends over 14 amino acids. CDR1 and CDR2 (germline): MNHEY, SMNVEV (reference sequence). The junction had 5 bases not matched to a gene; V was cut back by 11 bases and J by 2 bases. The CDR3 region is CASRGLAGAYEQYF. The CDR3 DNA reads as TGTGCCTCCCGGGGACTAGCGGGAGCCTACGAGCAGTACTTC.

J is TRBJ1-4 and V is TRBV5-1; 7 nucleotides match TRBD1. In germline, CDR1 is SGHRS, CDR2 YFSETQ. There are 14 residues in the CDR3. Trimming removed 0 bases from V and 8 bases from J; junction bases left unmatched: 4. The CDR3, as DNA: TGCGCCAGCAGCTTGGCAGGGGGGCAAGAAAAACTGTTTTTT. Protein sequence: CASSLAGGQEKLFF.

This chain connects TRBV5-1 to TRBJ1-3; D is unresolved. V lost 0 bases to trimming and J lost 0 bases, with 7 bases between them. CDR3 size: 15 residues. Germline V gene sequence: CDR1 SGHRS, CDR2 YFSETQ. The CDR3 coding sequence is TGCGCCAGCAGCTTGGTCGCAGGCTCTGGAAACACCATATATTTT. Amino acid sequence: CASSLVAGSGNTIYF.

V and J are TRBV28 and TRBJ2-1; 10 nucleotides match TRBD2. V lost 6 bases and J lost 4; bases outside the gene matches: 12. The CDR3 is made up of 17 amino acids. Per the germline V gene, CDR1 is MDHEN and CDR2 is SYDVKM. Written as DNA, the CDR3 is TGTGCCAGCAGACCAGCCACGGGACTAGCGAGTTACAATGAGCAGTTCTTC. It specifies CASRPATGLASYNEQFF.